Each of the 31 T cell receptor beta chains below was sequenced from the same sample in a study of blood T cell repertoires in COVID-19. TCRdb keeps only in-frame clones here, not all; method: immunoSEQ multiplex PCR. The table includes about 180,000 clones, about 80% detected once. The sequenced material came from PBMCs or T cells enriched from blood (not recorded which). The receptors were sampled from a man aged 60 to 69 who had been exposed to COVID-19.

The CDR3 protein is CAISELGTGGGSGEQYF. CDR3 bases: TGTGCCATCAGTGAGTTGGGGACAGGGGGCGGTAGTGGCGAGCAGTACTTC. The J gene is TRBJ2-7, the V gene TRBV10-3, with 12 nucleotides matching TRBD1. This CDR3 has 17 residues. Germline trimming cut 1 base from V and 6 bases from J; bases unmatched to any gene: 10. Germline assignment: CDR1 ENHRY and CDR2 SYGVKD.

This chain links TRBV6-2 or TRBV6-3 with TRBJ2-7; TRBD1 aligns across 9 bases. CDR3 length: 15 amino acids. Trimming at V came to 0 bases and at J to 5 bases, leaving 5 bases not matched to a gene. The germline CDR1 and CDR2 sequences are MNHEY and SVGEGT. CDR3 sequence (DNA): TGTGCCAGCAGTTACTCGGGGACAGGGAGGAACGAGCAGTACTTC. As protein: CASSYSGTGRNEQYF.

This clone has a handful of counts. The CDR3: CASSLDRASGSYNEQFF. CDR3 nucleotides: TGTGCCAGCAGCTTGGACAGAGCTAGCGGTTCCTACAATGAGCAGTTCTTC. The chain is built from TRBV5-6 and TRBJ2-1, with 7 bases matching TRBD2. Germline CDR1 and CDR2: SGHDT and YYEEEE. The CDR3 is 17 residues long. Unmatched junction bases numbered 7, after V lost 0 bases and J lost 1 base.

V and J are TRBV30 and TRBJ2-7, with TRBD2 matching 11 bases. Germline CDR1 GTSNPN, CDR2 SVGIG (reference sequence). V lost 0 bases, J lost 3 bases, and 4 bases stayed unmatched. This CDR3 contains 15 residues. CDR3: CAWSVGSGRVYEQYF. The CDR3 DNA reads TGTGCCTGGAGTGTAGGTAGCGGGAGGGTCTACGAGCAGTACTTC.

This chain links TRBV5-4 with TRBJ1-1, with D possibly being TRBD1 (5 bases). Trimming stripped 4 bases from V and 0 bases from J, with 13 bases between. Germline V gene lookup returns CDR1 SGHNT and CDR2 YYREEE (reference sequence). This CDR3 region has 15 residues. In DNA form, the CDR3 reads TGTGCCAGCAGCCCCGAACAGGCGGTGAACACTGAAGCTTTCTTT. Translation: CASSPEQAVNTEAFF.

The gene calls are TRBV10-2 and TRBJ1-4; D may be TRBD1 (5 bases). Germline-derived CDR1 and CDR2 are WSHSY and SAAADI. The CDR3 is made up of 14 amino acids. V lost 6 bases, J lost 8 bases, and 16 bases lay in between. The CDR3 here is CASSGGTRQEKLFF. In DNA form, the CDR3 reads TGCGCCAGCAGCGGGGGGACTAGACAGGAAAAACTGTTTTTT.

The chain recombines TRBV19 with TRBJ2-3; 7 nucleotides line up with TRBD2. The V segment lost 3 bases and the J segment 0 bases; nucleotides outside the gene matches: 9. CDR3 size: 17 residues. Germline CDR1 LNHDA, CDR2 SQIVND (reference sequence). The CDR3 loop reads CASSMVASGASTDTQYF. The CDR3 DNA follows: TGTGCCAGTAGTATGGTTGCGAGCGGGGCTAGCACAGATACGCAGTATTTT.

In its sample, this clone was seen once. V and J are TRBV19 and TRBJ2-1, with no clear D. V was clipped by 4 bases and J by 4 bases, with 8 bases between them. This CDR3 is built from 13 residues. CDR1 and CDR2 from the germline V gene are LNHDA and SQIVND (reference sequence). The CDR3 sequence: CASSTRSYNEQFF. DNA for the CDR3: TGTGCCAGTAGTACCCGGAGTTACAATGAGCAGTTCTTC.

The chain is built from TRBV6-6 and TRBJ2-3; 10 bases agree with TRBD2. V lost 4 bases, J lost 3 bases, and 7 bases stayed unmatched. CDR1 is MNHNY, CDR2 SVGAGI, per germline (reference sequence). The CDR3 loop spans 16 amino acids. CDR3 DNA sequence: TGTGCCAGCAGTTCCACTAGCGGGAAGGAGACAGATACGCAGTATTTT. Its protein product is CASSSTSGKETDTQYF.

The CDR3 sequence: CATGTGGFGSNQPQHF. In DNA, the CDR3 is TGTGCCACCGGGACAGGGGGCTTCGGGAGCAATCAGCCCCAGCATTTT. This chain links TRBV24-1 with TRBJ1-5, with 12 nucleotides matching TRBD1. Germline V gene data show CDR1 as KGHDR and CDR2 as SFDVKD. The junction had 6 bases not matched to a gene; V was cut back by 9 bases and J by 1 base. The CDR3 sequence is 16 residues long.

As regards this clone: Other DNA variants within this sample encode the same CDR3. The V call is TRBV27, the J call TRBJ2-7; 7 bases fit TRBD1. V trimming: 6 bases; J trimming: 6 bases; junction bases outside the gene matches: 14. In germline, CDR1 is MNHEY, CDR2 SMNVEV (reference sequence). This CDR3 is built from 15 residues. CDR3 nucleotides: TGTGCCAGCAGCGCGACAGGGATCTCTTTCAGCGAGCAGTACTTC. It is translated as CASSATGISFSEQYF.

The J gene is TRBJ2-1, the V gene TRBV5-4, with 10 bases matching TRBD2. V shed 0 bases, J shed 4 bases, and the junction held 4 bases outside the gene matches. The germline gives CDR1 SGHNT, CDR2 YYREEE (reference sequence). This CDR3 comprises 16 residues. The CDR3 sequence is CASSLDGLADYNEQFF. The CDR3 DNA follows: TGTGCCAGCAGCTTGGACGGACTAGCGGATTACAATGAGCAGTTCTTC.

This clone showed up just a few times. The CDR3 DNA is TGTGCCAGCAGTTTAGACCCGGACAGGAGCACAGATACGCAGTATTTT. Amino acid sequence: CASSLDPDRSTDTQYF. The genes are TRBV27 and TRBJ2-3; 7 bases match TRBD1. J gave up 0 bases and V 2 bases, and 5 bases lay outside the gene matches. CDR1 is MNHEY and CDR2 is SMNVEV in the germline V gene (reference sequence). This CDR3 contains 16 residues.

This chain links TRBV7-3 with TRBJ2-1; 11 nucleotides agree with TRBD2. After removal of 4 bases from V and 0 bases from J, the junction contained 11 bases not matched to a gene. In germline, CDR1 is SGHTA, CDR2 FQGTGA. This CDR3 is 19 amino acids long. This CDR3 reads CASSSPGDSGRVSYNEQFF. CDR3 DNA sequence: TGTGCCAGCAGCTCGCCCGGAGATAGCGGGAGGGTCTCCTACAATGAGCAGTTCTTC.

The genes are TRBV30 and TRBJ2-5; a weak D match, TRBD2 (5 bases). Germline CDR1 GTSNPN, CDR2 SVGIG (reference sequence). Trimming cost V 1 base and J 2 bases, with 14 bases left between them. The CDR3 is made up of 15 amino acids. The CDR3 nucleotides read TGTGCCTGGAGTGGGCCAGAAGGGAGTCAAGAGACCCAGTACTTC. Amino acids: CAWSGPEGSQETQYF.

This chain connects TRBV29-1 to TRBJ1-2, with TRBD1 matching 7 bases. J gave up 4 bases and V 6 bases, and 5 bases lay outside the gene matches. The CDR3 is 12 residues long. CDR1 is SQVTM and CDR2 is ANQGSEA in the germline V gene. CDR3 in DNA: TGCAGCGTCCAGGGGGACGCCTATGGCTACACCTTC. Encoded protein: CSVQGDAYGYTF.

The chain links TRBV27 to TRBJ2-3, with D possibly matching TRBD2 (6 bases). In germline, CDR1 is MNHEY, CDR2 SMNVEV (reference sequence). The CDR3 sequence is 12 residues long. V lost 5 bases, J lost 7 bases, and 10 bases lay in between. The CDR3 is CASSKGTHTQYF. Written as DNA, the CDR3 is TGTGCCAGCAGTAAGGGGACTCATACGCAGTATTTT.

The CDR3 sequence is CAITKGDRGSTEAFF. The CDR3 nucleotides read TGTGCCATCACCAAGGGGGACAGGGGGTCCACTGAAGCTTTCTTT. V usage is TRBV10-3 and J usage is TRBJ1-1; 11 bases are a match to TRBD1. V shed 7 bases, J shed 4 bases, and the junction held 8 bases outside the gene matches. The germline gives CDR1 ENHRY, CDR2 SYGVKD. This CDR3 is built from 15 residues.

This chain uses TRBV30 with TRBJ1-1; D is uncertain. V gave up 5 bases and J gave up 3 bases, with 10 bases separating them. This CDR3 comprises 12 residues. The germline CDR1 and CDR2 sequences are GTSNPN and SVGIG (reference sequence). The CDR3 loop is CAWAPSDTEAFF. For the CDR3, the DNA is TGTGCCTGGGCGCCTTCGGACACTGAAGCTTTCTTT.

DNA for the CDR3: TGTGCCAGCAGCTTGGGCGGGAAAGCCGGGGAGCTGTTTTTT. Its protein product is CASSLGGKAGELFF. The genes are TRBV5-4 and TRBJ2-2; D might be TRBD2 (6 bases). Trimming removed 0 bases from V and 6 bases from J, with 9 bases in between. The CDR3 contains 14 residues. Germline V gene lookup returns CDR1 SGHNT and CDR2 YYREEE (reference sequence).

This rearrangement joins TRBV11-3 to TRBJ1-1; D possibly corresponds to TRBD1 (5 bases). CDR3 length: 15 residues. Germline V gene sequence: CDR1 SGHNT, CDR2 YENEEA. V was shortened by 1 base and J by 1 base, with 10 bases between the two germline ends. For the CDR3, the DNA is TGTGCCAGCAGCTTAGTCGGGCAGGGGAACACTGAAGCTTTCTTT. Translating it yields CASSLVGQGNTEAFF.

The V gene is TRBV7-8, the J gene TRBJ2-2; tentative D call: TRBD1 (5 bases). Trimming pared 5 bases from V and 7 bases from J, leaving 20 bases between. The CDR3 sequence is 16 residues long. Germline values: CDR1 SGHVS, CDR2 FQNEAQ. Here the CDR3 reads CASSHLASGKGGELFF. The CDR3 DNA reads TGTGCCAGCAGCCATCTCGCGTCAGGGAAGGGCGGGGAGCTGTTTTTT.

V and J are TRBV6-1 and TRBJ1-2; D gene ambiguous. V lost 3 bases and J 8 bases, leaving 13 bases between the germline ends. Germline lookup yields CDR1 MNHNS and CDR2 SASEGT. The CDR3 contains 13 residues. CDR3 in DNA: TGTGCCAGCAGTGACAGGTTCCCACCGGGCTACACCTTC. Encoded protein: CASSDRFPPGYTF.

The chain has TRBV7-8 and TRBJ2-7; 9 bases match TRBD2. J lost 1 base, V lost 1 base, and 17 bases had no gene match. Germline V gives CDR1 SGHVS, CDR2 FQNEAQ. This CDR3 comprises 20 residues. CDR3 nucleotides: TGTGCCAGCAGCTTAGGGGCCCGACCCAACAGACTAGCGGATTCCTACGAGCAGTACTTC. Protein product: CASSLGARPNRLADSYEQYF.

This chain joins TRBV3-1 (or the pseudogene TRBV3-2) and TRBJ2-6, with D possibly being TRBD1 (6 bases). The V gene lost 4 bases and the J gene lost 0 bases, with 13 bases spanning the gap. Per germline, CDR1 LGHDT and CDR2 YNNKEL (reference sequence). CDR3 length: 17 amino acids. The CDR3 reads CASSPKTRGSGANVLTF. The CDR3 coding sequence is TGTGCCAGCAGCCCGAAGACCAGGGGCTCTGGGGCCAACGTCCTGACTTTC.

The chain carries TRBV29-1 and TRBJ2-3, with a tentative D call TRBD2 (7 bases). V shed 2 bases and J shed 5 bases, with 11 bases lying between them. The CDR3 contains 13 residues. CDR1 is SQVTM, CDR2 ANQGSEA, per germline. The CDR3 nucleotides read TGCAGCGTTGAACGGGGGGCAGGAGATACGCAGTATTTT. Amino acid sequence: CSVERGAGDTQYF.

The table lists this clone with a count of one. V gene TRBV18 combines with J gene TRBJ2-7, with D tentatively TRBD2 (5 bases). The CDR3 sequence is 12 residues long. Trimming pared 7 bases from V and 3 bases from J, leaving 10 bases between. Germline V CDR1 and CDR2: KGHSH, LQKENI. CDR3 nucleotides: TGTGCCAGCTTCCGGGATAACTACGAGCAGTACTTC. Protein: CASFRDNYEQYF.

The gene calls are TRBV30 and TRBJ2-1; TRBD2 is a possible D gene (6 bases). Germline CDR1 and CDR2: GTSNPN and SVGIG (reference sequence). V lost 8 bases, J lost 6 bases, and 17 bases lay in between. The CDR3 loop spans 13 amino acids. Written as DNA, the CDR3 is TGTGCCGGGAACCAACTAGCAGGCAATGAGCAGTTCTTC. This codes for CAGNQLAGNEQFF.

The chain recombines TRBV11-2 with TRBJ2-5; 11 nucleotides line up with TRBD2. Per germline, CDR1 SGHAT and CDR2 FQNNGV. The V gene end was trimmed by 5 bases and the J gene end by 5 bases; junction bases not matched to a gene: 10. This CDR3 contains 16 residues. Here the CDR3 DNA reads TGTGCCAGCAGCCCCACAGGACTAGCGGGTAGGGAGACCCAGTACTTC. Translation gives CASSPTGLAGRETQYF.

The genes are TRBV6-5 and TRBJ1-3; D ambiguous. Germline loops: CDR1 MNHEY, CDR2 SVGAGI. This CDR3 has 15 amino acids. V lost 6 bases, J lost 0 bases, and 12 bases lay in between. The CDR3 region has the DNA TGTGCCAGCAGCCCGTACGGTAACTCTGGAAACACCATATATTTT. Translated: CASSPYGNSGNTIYF.

CDR3 nucleotides: TGTGCCAGCAGTTTAGGGCCAGGCTATGGCTACACCTTC. It encodes CASSLGPGYGYTF. The rearrangement links TRBV12-3 or TRBV12-4 to TRBJ1-2; D not resolved. The V end lost 1 base, the J end lost 4 bases, and 7 bases lay between the germline ends. This CDR3 is 13 amino acids long.